One and the same sample provided the 9 T cell receptor beta chains below, sequenced in a study of siplizumab effects on memory and regulatory T cells (dated 2019 in TCRdb). No antigen has been identified for these receptors. Cells from the mixed lymphocyte reactions were cocultured for about six days at 37 degrees C. To prepare the library, the immunoSEQ multiplex PCR assay was applied. The table was pulled from immuneACCESS by TCRdb, which kept in-frame rearrangements only. Such tables lose some clones; where checked, under half of the loss comes from unresolved V genes, and the rest has no known cause. Counted in this sample were fewer than 7,500 clones; 35% to 40% of them appeared once. The top ten hold about 17% of the sample. The sequenced sample consisted of CFSE-low (dividing) CD8+ T cells sorted from an allogeneic mixed lymphocyte reaction. Every receptor here comes from a human donor in good health; the cells came from an allogeneic mixed lymphocyte reaction.

The chain joins TRBV7-2 to TRBJ2-3; D gene ambiguous. From germline, CDR1 is SGHTA and CDR2 FQGNSA. The CDR3 has 15 residues. Between the trimmed V and J ends, which lost 2 bases and 0 bases, there was a span of 9 bases. DNA for the CDR3: TGTGCCAGCAGCTTAACCAAGGCTAGCACAGATACGCAGTATTTT. Protein product: CASSLTKASTDTQYF.

V gene TRBV5-4 combines with J gene TRBJ2-1; 7 bases line up with TRBD2. Per the germline V gene, CDR1 is SGHNT and CDR2 is YYREEE (reference sequence). This CDR3 is 15 amino acids long. Trimming took 0 bases from V and 4 from J; bases not matched to a gene: 4. DNA of the CDR3: TGTGCCAGCAGCTTGGTGGGCGGGGGTTACAATGAGCAGTTCTTC. Amino acids: CASSLVGGGYNEQFF.

Relative to its sample, this clone is medium-sized (0.01 to 0.1%). The rearrangement joins TRBV14 to TRBJ2-1, with D possibly TRBD2 on 5 matching bases. V lost 5 bases and J lost 1, with 9 bases in between. Germline assignment: CDR1 SGHDN and CDR2 FVKESK. The CDR3 spans 14 residues. The CDR3 nucleotides are TGTGCCAGCAGCGAACTAGTTTCCTACAATGAGCAGTTCTTC. Translated, it gives CASSELVSYNEQFF.

V is TRBV29-1 and J is TRBJ2-7; perhaps TRBD1 as D (6 bases). This CDR3 contains 14 residues. V lost 2 bases and J 4 bases, leaving 15 bases between the germline ends. Germline loops: CDR1 SQVTM, CDR2 ANQGSEA. CDR3 in amino acids: CSVEQGSGFYEQYF. The CDR3 DNA is TGCAGCGTTGAACAGGGGTCTGGCTTTTACGAGCAGTACTTC.

There are a few counts of this clone. The gene calls are TRBV9 and TRBJ2-2; TRBD2 aligns across 8 bases. CDR1 and CDR2 (germline): SGDLS, YYNGEE. The length of the CDR3 is 15 residues. V shed 7 bases, J shed 2 bases, and the junction held 7 bases outside the gene matches. The CDR3 region is CASGGLVINTGELFF. The CDR3 DNA sequence: TGTGCCAGCGGGGGACTAGTAATTAACACCGGGGAGCTGTTTTTT.

The chain recombines TRBV11-3 with TRBJ2-7, with TRBD2 matching over 12 bases. The CDR3 sequence is 15 residues long. With 4 bases clipped from V and 2 bases from J, the junction kept 3 bases outside the gene matches. Germline V gives CDR1 SGHNT, CDR2 YENEEA. This CDR3 is CASSSRLAGAYEQYF. CDR3 sequence (DNA): TGTGCCAGCAGCTCGAGACTAGCGGGAGCCTACGAGCAGTACTTC.

In its sample, this clone is medium-sized. V gene TRBV27 combines with J gene TRBJ1-4, with 9 bases that match TRBD1. Per the germline V gene, CDR1 is MNHEY and CDR2 is SMNVEV (reference sequence). V dropped 4 bases and J dropped 7; count of bases not matched to a gene: 7. This CDR3 spans 15 amino acids. The CDR3 loop is CASSSLQGAGEKLFF. The CDR3 DNA follows: TGTGCCAGCAGTTCTTTACAGGGGGCAGGTGAAAAACTGTTTTTT.

The chain joins TRBV5-4 to TRBJ2-5, with D unresolved. CDR3 length: 14 amino acids. The V gene lost 0 bases and the J gene lost 2 bases, with 8 bases spanning the gap. Per germline, CDR1 SGHNT and CDR2 YYREEE (reference sequence). The CDR3 region has the DNA TGTGCCAGCAGCTTGGGGGTCACTCAAGAGACCCAGTACTTC. The encoded protein is CASSLGVTQETQYF.

This sequence joins TRBV7-9 and TRBJ2-7, with no clear D. Germline CDR1 is SEHNR and CDR2 is FQNEAQ (reference sequence). This CDR3 is built from 12 residues. V gave up 1 base and J gave up 2 bases, with 3 bases separating them. The CDR3 nucleotides read TGTGCCAGCAGCTTAGAACCCTACGAGCAGTACTTC. Its translation is CASSLEPYEQYF.